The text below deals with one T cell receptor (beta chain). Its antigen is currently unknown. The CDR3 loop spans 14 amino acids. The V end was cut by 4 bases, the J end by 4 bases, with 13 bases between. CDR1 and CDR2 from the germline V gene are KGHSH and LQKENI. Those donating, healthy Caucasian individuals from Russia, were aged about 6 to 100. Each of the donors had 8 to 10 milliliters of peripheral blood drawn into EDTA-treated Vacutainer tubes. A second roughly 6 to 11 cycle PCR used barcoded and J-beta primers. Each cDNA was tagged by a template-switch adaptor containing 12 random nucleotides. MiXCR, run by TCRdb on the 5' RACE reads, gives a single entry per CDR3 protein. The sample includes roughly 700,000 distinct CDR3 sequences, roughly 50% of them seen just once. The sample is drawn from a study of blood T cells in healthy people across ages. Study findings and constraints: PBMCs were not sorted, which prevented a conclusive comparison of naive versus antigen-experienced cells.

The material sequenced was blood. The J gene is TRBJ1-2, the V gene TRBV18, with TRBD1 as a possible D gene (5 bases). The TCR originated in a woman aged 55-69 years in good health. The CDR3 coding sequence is TGTGCCAGCTCACTCACAGGAATCGCCTATGGCTACACCTTC. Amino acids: CASSLTGIAYGYTF.